One sample yielded the 21 T cell receptor beta chains listed below, sequenced in a study of cytomegalovirus exposure and HLA in healthy donors. The PCR had 60 Vbeta and 13 Jbeta primers. Data came from immunoSEQ multiplex PCR; TCRdb stores just in-frame clones and leaves some out. Of about 130,000 clones in the sample, around 80% are singletons; the top ten hold approximately 2%. Sequences were obtained from PBMCs. Receptors originate from a man between 25 and 39 years old in good health and CMV-seronegative.

The chain combines TRBV5-1 with TRBJ2-7, with 11 nucleotides matching TRBD2. Trimming cost V 2 bases and J 5 bases; bases outside gene matches: 9. CDR1 and CDR2 from the germline V gene are SGHRS and YFSETQ. This CDR3 is built from 16 residues. CDR3 bases: TGCGCCAGCAGCTTCCCACTAGCGGGAGAGCCCCACGAGCAGTACTTC. As protein: CASSFPLAGEPHEQYF.

This clone was counted a single time. V and J are TRBV7-9 and TRBJ1-1; D is uncertain. The V and J ends lost 4 bases and 4 bases respectively, with 19 bases between them. Per germline, CDR1 SEHNR and CDR2 FQNEAQ (reference sequence). This CDR3 has 16 amino acids. CDR3 sequence (DNA): TGTGCCAGCAGCTCCCCTCGAGGCTCAGCGGGCACTGAAGCTTTCTTT. Its translation: CASSSPRGSAGTEAFF. The full variable domain, rest sourced from reference TRBV7-9 and TRBJ1-1, is DTGVSQNPRHKITKRGQNVTFRCDPISEHNRLYWYRQTLGQGPEFLTYFQNEAQLEKSRLLSDRFSAERPKGSFSTLEIQRTEQGDSAMYLCASSSPRGSAGTEAFFGQGTRLTVV.

This clone has a single count. The rearrangement joins TRBV5-1 to TRBJ2-7; TRBD1 aligns across 7 bases. The junction had 10 bases not matched to a gene; V was cut back by 5 bases and J by 2 bases. This CDR3 has 15 amino acids. CDR1 is SGHRS, CDR2 YFSETQ, per germline. CDR3 bases: TGCGCCAGCAGTCCCGCGACAGGGAGAACCTACGAGCAGTACTTC. Protein product: CASSPATGRTYEQYF.

This chain uses TRBV7-8 with TRBJ2-5; 8 bases match TRBD1. The germline CDR1 and CDR2 sequences are SGHVS and FQNEAQ. The CDR3 has 14 amino acids. Trimming removed 5 bases from V and 0 bases from J; junction bases left unmatched: 2. CDR3 sequence (DNA): TGTGCCAGCAGCCTGGACAGGGACCAAGAGACCCAGTACTTC. It is translated as CASSLDRDQETQYF.

The CDR3 protein is CASSPGTMSYEQYF. DNA of the CDR3: TGTGCCAGCAGTCCAGGGACAATGTCCTACGAGCAGTACTTC. The chain has TRBV28 and TRBJ2-7; weak D call: TRBD1 (6 bases). The V end was cut by 5 bases, the J end by 1 base, with 12 bases between. CDR3 size: 14 residues. Looked up from germline, CDR1 is MDHEN and CDR2 is SYDVKM.

The chain links TRBV7-2 to TRBJ1-4; 9 bases line up with TRBD1. Germline V gene sequence: CDR1 SGHTA, CDR2 FQGNSA. The CDR3 covers 18 residues. With 5 bases clipped from V and 1 base from J, the junction kept 11 bases outside the gene matches. The CDR3, as DNA: TGTGCCAGCAGCCGGGGGACAGGGTGGGATGGAACTAATGAAAAACTGTTTTTT. It codes for CASSRGTGWDGTNEKLFF.

This rearrangement joins TRBV19 to TRBJ2-6; the match to TRBD1 covers 8 bases. The CDR3 totals 16 residues. Germline CDR1 and CDR2: LNHDA and SQIVND (reference sequence). After removal of 8 bases from V and 3 bases from J, the junction contained 9 bases not matched to a gene. CDR3 loop: CASRQGSSVGANVLTF. DNA of the CDR3: TGTGCCAGTCGACAGGGGTCTTCGGTTGGGGCCAACGTCCTGACTTTC.

V gene TRBV5-1 combines with J gene TRBJ2-7; TRBD1 agrees at 7 bases. Germline CDR1 reads SGHRS; CDR2 reads YFSETQ. The CDR3 is made up of 15 amino acids. V lost 3 bases to trimming and J lost 2 bases; unmatched junction nucleotides: 8. The CDR3 nucleotides are TGCGCCAGCAGCTCACGTTACGGGACAGCCTACGAGCAGTACTTC. Protein sequence: CASSSRYGTAYEQYF.

The V gene is TRBV10-3, the J gene TRBJ1-2; TRBD1 agrees at 7 bases. The CDR3 contains 14 residues. The V segment lost 2 bases and the J segment 3 bases; nucleotides outside the gene matches: 3. Germline assignment: CDR1 ENHRY and CDR2 SYGVKD. This CDR3 is CAISENTGDYGYTF. The CDR3 DNA reads as TGTGCCATCAGTGAGAACACAGGGGACTATGGCTACACCTTC.

This rearrangement joins TRBV7-9 to TRBJ2-3; 12 bases are a match to TRBD2. The CDR3 is made up of 16 amino acids. CDR1 and CDR2 (germline): SEHNR, FQNEAQ (reference sequence). The V gene end was trimmed by 5 bases and the J gene end by 4 bases; junction bases not matched to a gene: 7. The CDR3: CASSTRLAGEADTQYF. Written as DNA, the CDR3 is TGTGCCAGCAGCACCCGACTAGCGGGAGAAGCAGATACGCAGTATTTT.

Remarks on this clone: At one end, the junction sequence differs from germline, possibly due to a read error. The genes are TRBV5-4 and TRBJ2-1, with 8 positions matching TRBD2. Germline assignment: CDR1 SGHNT and CDR2 YYREEE (reference sequence). CDR3 length: 14 residues. For the CDR3, the DNA is TGTGCCAGCAAAAGCGCGGGAGGATACAATGGGCAGTTCTTC. Its translation: CASKSAGGYNGQFF.

The gene calls are TRBV5-1 and TRBJ2-7; 8 bases are shared with TRBD2. This CDR3 comprises 15 residues. V was clipped by 2 bases and J by 3 bases; unmatched bases: 7. Germline V gene data show CDR1 as SGHRS and CDR2 as YFSETQ. As DNA, the CDR3 is TGCGCCAGCAGCTTCGGGACTAGTAGTTTCTACGAGCAGTACTTC. As protein: CASSFGTSSFYEQYF.

The chain has TRBV6-6 and TRBJ2-1; D gene unclear. This CDR3 is 13 amino acids long. Deletions cut 7 bases from V and 4 bases from J, with 11 bases between. Germline CDR1 and CDR2: MNHNY and SVGAGI (reference sequence). CDR3 region: CASTETGYNEQFF. The CDR3 DNA sequence: TGTGCCAGCACAGAGACTGGGTACAATGAGCAGTTCTTC.

The genes are TRBV6-5 and TRBJ2-7; D remains unclear. Germline CDR1 is MNHEY and CDR2 is SVGAGI. V lost 0 bases, J lost 3 bases, and 9 bases lay in between. The CDR3 is 14 amino acids. In DNA, the CDR3 is TGTGCCAGCAGTTACTCTCACAGTTACTACGAGCAGTACTTC. Its translation is CASSYSHSYYEQYF.

CDR3 nucleotide sequence: TGTGCCAGCAGCTCCTTCCCCACTGAAGCTTTCTTT. Its protein product is CASSSFPTEAFF. J is TRBJ1-1 and V is TRBV7-2; no clear D. The V gene's germline CDR1 is SGHTA and CDR2 FQGNSA. The CDR3 totals 12 residues. Trimming took 4 bases from V and 4 from J, leaving 7 bases between them. The whole variable domain, remainder taken from reference TRBV7-2 and TRBJ1-1, is GAGVSQSPSNKVTEKGKDVELRCDPISGHTALYWYRQSLGQGLEFLIYFQGNSAPDKSGLPSDRFSAERTGGSVSTLTIQRTQQEDSAVYLCASSSFPTEAFFGQGTRLTVV.

J is TRBJ1-2 and V is TRBV15; possible D gene TRBD1, 5 bases. The CDR3 is 13 residues long. Trimming took 8 bases from V and 8 from J, leaving 18 bases between them. Germline V gene lookup returns CDR1 LNHNV and CDR2 YYDKDF (reference sequence). As DNA, the CDR3 is TGTGCCACCTCCACCCGCGGCGGGGACGGCTACACCTTC. It translates to CATSTRGGDGYTF. Looking up the rest from reference TRBV15 and TRBJ1-2 gives the full variable domain: DAMVIQNPRYQVTQFGKPVTLSCSQTLNHNVMYWYQQKSSQAPKLLFHYYDKDFNNEADTPDNFQSRRPNTSFCFLDIRSPGLGDTAMYLCATSTRGGDGYTFGSGTRLTVV.

The chain joins TRBV27 to TRBJ1-2, with D tentatively TRBD1 (6 bases). V lost 7 bases and J lost 7, with 16 bases in between. The CDR3 covers 13 residues. Germline CDR1 is MNHEY and CDR2 is SMNVEV (reference sequence). The CDR3 loop reads CASTSWGRGGYTF. The CDR3 bases are TGTGCCAGCACCTCATGGGGGCGAGGTGGCTACACCTTC.

The gene calls are TRBV28 and TRBJ1-3; 9 bases are shared with TRBD1. Germline-derived CDR1 and CDR2 are MDHEN and SYDVKM. There are 16 residues in the CDR3. The J segment lost 5 bases and the V segment lost 5 bases, leaving 10 bases of the junction unmatched. CDR3 sequence: CASSTNGQGIRNTIYF. DNA of the CDR3: TGTGCCAGCAGTACAAACGGACAGGGGATTAGAAACACCATATATTTT.

This sequence joins TRBV5-6 and TRBJ2-1; 7 nucleotides agree with TRBD2. Germline V gene sequence: CDR1 SGHDT, CDR2 YYEEEE. J lost 4 bases, V lost 0 bases, and 10 bases had no gene match. The CDR3 spans 17 residues. The chain's CDR3 is CASSLGASWGGYNEQFF. DNA of the CDR3: TGTGCCAGCAGCTTGGGGGCTAGCTGGGGGGGTTACAATGAGCAGTTCTTC.

The V call is TRBV7-9, the J call TRBJ1-1; 12 bases map to TRBD1. Germline values: CDR1 SEHNR, CDR2 FQNEAQ (reference sequence). The trim removed 5 bases at V and 12 bases at J, leaving 13 bases unmatched. CDR3 length: 15 residues. In nucleotides, the CDR3 is TGTGCCAGCAGCCTCTTGGGACAGGGGGCCGCCGAAACTTTCTTT. Its protein is CASSLLGQGAAETFF.

The chain employs TRBV6-5 and TRBJ2-2; 10 bases agree with TRBD2. CDR1 MNHEY and CDR2 SVGAGI come from the germline V gene. This CDR3 is 15 amino acids long. V gave up 6 bases and J gave up 1 base; unmatched junction bases: 2. The CDR3 reads CASRGTSVNTGELFF. CDR3 sequence (DNA): TGTGCCAGCAGGGGGACTAGCGTGAACACCGGGGAGCTGTTTTTT.